This TCR beta chain was captured by sequencing in a study of blood T cell repertoires in COVID-19. Overall study context: PBMCs, B-cell-depleted T cells, or T cells provided the cDNA or gDNA that made up the material.

Profiled with immunoSEQ multiplex PCR; TCRdb holds only in-frame clones, not every one. Of hundreds of thousands of clones listed, more than 70% are singletons. Patients in Seattle were enrolled during active infection, then followed longitudinally. The receptor comes from a woman in her 70s with COVID-19, enrolled during active disease. Sequenced sample: peripheral blood.

The CDR3 region is CASSPVAGVEEYF. The CDR3, as DNA: TGTGCCAGCTCACCAGTGGCGGGGGTTGAGGAGTATTTT. The gene calls are TRBV18 and TRBJ2-3, with 7 bases identical to TRBD2. The V gene end was trimmed by 2 bases and the J gene end by 13 bases; junction bases not matched to a gene: 9. This CDR3 comprises 13 residues. Germline V gene lookup returns CDR1 KGHSH and CDR2 LQKENI.